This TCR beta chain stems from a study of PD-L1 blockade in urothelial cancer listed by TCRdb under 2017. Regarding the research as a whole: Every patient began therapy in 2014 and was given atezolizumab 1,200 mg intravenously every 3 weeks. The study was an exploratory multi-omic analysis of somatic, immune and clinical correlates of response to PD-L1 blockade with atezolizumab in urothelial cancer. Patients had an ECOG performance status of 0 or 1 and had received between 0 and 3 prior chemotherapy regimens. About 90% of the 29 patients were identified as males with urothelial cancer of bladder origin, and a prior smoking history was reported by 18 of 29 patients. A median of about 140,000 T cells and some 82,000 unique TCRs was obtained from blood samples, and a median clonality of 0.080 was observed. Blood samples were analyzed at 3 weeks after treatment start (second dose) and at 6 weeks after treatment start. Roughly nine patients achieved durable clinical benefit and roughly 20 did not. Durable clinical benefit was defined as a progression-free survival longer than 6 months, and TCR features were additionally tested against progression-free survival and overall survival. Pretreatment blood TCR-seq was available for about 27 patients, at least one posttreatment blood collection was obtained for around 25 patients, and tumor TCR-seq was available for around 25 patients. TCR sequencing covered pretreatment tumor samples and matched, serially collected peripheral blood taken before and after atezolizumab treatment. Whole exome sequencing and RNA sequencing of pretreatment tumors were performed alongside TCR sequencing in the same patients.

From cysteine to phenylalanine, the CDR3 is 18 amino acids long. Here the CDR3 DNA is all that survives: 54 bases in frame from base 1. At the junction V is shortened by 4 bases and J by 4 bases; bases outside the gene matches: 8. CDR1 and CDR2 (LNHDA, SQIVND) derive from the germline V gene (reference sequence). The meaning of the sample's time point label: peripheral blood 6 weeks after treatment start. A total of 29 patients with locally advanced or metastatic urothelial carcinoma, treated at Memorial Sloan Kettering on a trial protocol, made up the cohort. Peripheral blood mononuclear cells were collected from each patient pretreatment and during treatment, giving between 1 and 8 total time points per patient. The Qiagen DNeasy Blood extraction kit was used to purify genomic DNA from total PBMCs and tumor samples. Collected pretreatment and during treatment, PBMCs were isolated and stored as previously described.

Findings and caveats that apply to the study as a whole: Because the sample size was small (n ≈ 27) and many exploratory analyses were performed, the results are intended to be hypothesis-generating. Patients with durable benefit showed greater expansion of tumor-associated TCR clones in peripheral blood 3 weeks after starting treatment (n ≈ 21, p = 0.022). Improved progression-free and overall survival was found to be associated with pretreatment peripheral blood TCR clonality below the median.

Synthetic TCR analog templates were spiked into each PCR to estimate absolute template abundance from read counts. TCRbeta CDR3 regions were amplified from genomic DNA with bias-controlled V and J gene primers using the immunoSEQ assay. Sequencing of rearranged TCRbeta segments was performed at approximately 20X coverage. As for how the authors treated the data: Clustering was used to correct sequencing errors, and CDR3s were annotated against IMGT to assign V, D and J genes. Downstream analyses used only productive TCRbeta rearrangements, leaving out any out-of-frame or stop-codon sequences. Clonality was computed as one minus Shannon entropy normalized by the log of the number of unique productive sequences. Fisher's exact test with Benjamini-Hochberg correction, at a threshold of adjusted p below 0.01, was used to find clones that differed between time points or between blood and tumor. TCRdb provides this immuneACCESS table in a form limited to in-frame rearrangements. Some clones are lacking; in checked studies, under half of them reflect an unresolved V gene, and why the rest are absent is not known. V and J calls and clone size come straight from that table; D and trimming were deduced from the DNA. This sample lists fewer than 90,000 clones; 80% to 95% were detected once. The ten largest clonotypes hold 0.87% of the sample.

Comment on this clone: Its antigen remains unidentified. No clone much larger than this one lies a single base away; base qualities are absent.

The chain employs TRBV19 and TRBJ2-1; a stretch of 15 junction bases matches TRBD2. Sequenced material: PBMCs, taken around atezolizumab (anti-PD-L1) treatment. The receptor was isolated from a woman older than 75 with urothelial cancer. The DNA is TGTGCCAGTAGTAGCCAAGGACTAGCGGGAGGGCCGTACAATGAGCAGTTCTTC. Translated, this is CASSSQGLAGGPYNEQFF. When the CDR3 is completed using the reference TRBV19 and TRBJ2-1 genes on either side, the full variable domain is DGGITQSPKYLFRKEGQNVTLSCEQNLNHDAMYWYRQDPGQGLRLIYYSQIVNDFQKGDIAEGYSVSREKKESFPLTVTSAQKNPTAFYLCASSSQGLAGGPYNEQFFGPGTRLTVL.